The 27 T cell receptor beta chains below come from one sample, sequenced in a study of identical twins. TCRdb ran MiXCR on the 5' RACE reads and lists one entry per CDR3 protein. The sample lists roughly 570,000 distinct CDR3 sequences, 9.5% to 10% seen once, with around 3.1% in the top ten. This same sample was also taken into another study, of yellow fever vaccine responses in identical twins.

The sequencing input was PBMCs. Source of these receptors: a woman younger than 30 in good health.

This clonotype occurred a few times. The rearrangement uses TRBV20-1 and TRBJ2-3; 9 nucleotides agree with TRBD2. Trimming took 1 base from V and 1 from J; bases not matched to a gene: 3. The CDR3 loop spans 15 amino acids. Germline CDR1 is DFQATT and CDR2 is SNEGSKA (reference sequence). The DNA for the CDR3 is TGCAGTGCTAGAGGCGGGAGGGCCGGCACAGATACGCAGTATTTT. Residues: CSARGGRAGTDTQYF.

This chain uses TRBV6-1 with TRBJ2-3; D gene ambiguous. V lost 4 bases and J lost 2, with 7 bases in between. This CDR3 contains 13 residues. CDR1 MNHNS and CDR2 SASEGT come from the germline V gene. For the CDR3, the DNA is TGTGCCAGCAGTGGGACGTACACAGATACGCAGTATTTT. It yields the protein CASSGTYTDTQYF.

This clonotype was counted between two and nine times. The rearrangement uses TRBV29-1 and TRBJ2-1, with 7 bases fitting TRBD2. V lost 8 bases to trimming and J lost 5 bases; unmatched junction nucleotides: 9. In germline, CDR1 is SQVTM, CDR2 ANQGSEA. The CDR3 is made up of 13 amino acids. Here the CDR3 reads CSFREAGHNEQFF. In DNA, the CDR3 is TGCAGCTTCCGGGAGGCAGGACACAATGAGCAGTTCTTC.

CDR3 DNA sequence: TGTGCCAGCAGTTCCCCAGGACAGGGGACTGGCTACGAGCAGTACTTC. This sequence encodes CASSSPGQGTGYEQYF. The V gene is TRBV27, the J gene TRBJ2-7; 9 bases align to TRBD1. With V trimmed by 4 bases and J by 3 bases, 10 bases remained unmatched. Germline CDR1 is MNHEY and CDR2 is SMNVEV (reference sequence). This CDR3 is built from 16 residues.

The chain uses TRBV7-9 and TRBJ2-7; D not resolved. The CDR3 is 11 amino acids. Germline V lookup: CDR1 SEHNR, CDR2 FQNEAQ (reference sequence). V lost 11 bases, J lost 2 bases, and 10 bases lay in between. The CDR3 reads CAAEPPYEQYF. CDR3 nucleotides: TGTGCCGCCGAGCCCCCCTACGAGCAGTACTTC.

This CDR3 reads CASSSRFSGANVLTF. The CDR3 region has the DNA TGTGCCAGCAGTTCCAGGTTCTCTGGGGCCAACGTCCTGACTTTC. The chain couples TRBV28 to TRBJ2-6; no definite D call. From germline, CDR1 is MDHEN and CDR2 SYDVKM. V lost 4 bases and J lost 0, with 7 bases in between. This CDR3 is built from 15 residues.

The genes are TRBV6-1 and TRBJ2-5, with D possibly matching TRBD1 (6 bases). The germline V gene has CDR1 MNHNS and CDR2 SASEGT. Deletions cut 5 bases from V and 3 bases from J, with 19 bases between. This CDR3 is 16 amino acids long. The CDR3 nucleotides are TGTGCCAGCAGTCCCCACTCCGGGACACTTGAAGAGACCCAGTACTTC. It yields the protein CASSPHSGTLEETQYF.

This clonotype appeared a few times. The CDR3 reads CASRQGTIYEQYF. The DNA for the CDR3 is TGTGCCAGCAGACAGGGCACTATTTACGAGCAGTACTTC. The gene calls are TRBV25-1 and TRBJ2-7; tentative D call: TRBD1 (6 bases). Germline CDR1 and CDR2: MGHDK and SYGVNS. The CDR3 sequence is 13 residues long. With 6 bases removed from V and 4 bases from J, the gap between germline ends came to 13 bases.

This chain uses TRBV3-1 with TRBJ2-7, with 8 bases lining up with TRBD2. There are 17 residues in the CDR3. J was trimmed by 6 bases and V by 0 bases; bases with no gene match: 13. Germline loops: CDR1 LGHDT, CDR2 YNNKEL (reference sequence). The CDR3 is CASSQDQSGSGLGEQYF. The CDR3 DNA sequence: TGTGCCAGCAGCCAAGACCAAAGCGGGAGCGGGTTAGGCGAGCAGTACTTC.

The chain is built from TRBV27 and TRBJ2-7; a possible D gene is TRBD1 (5 bases). Between the trimmed V and J ends, which lost 8 bases and 2 bases, there was a span of 19 bases. The CDR3 loop spans 15 amino acids. CDR1 and CDR2 (germline): MNHEY, SMNVEV (reference sequence). The CDR3 DNA reads as TGTGCCAGCGCCCCCTTAGTGGGGCACACCTACGAGCAGTACTTC. The encoded protein is CASAPLVGHTYEQYF.

The sample holds a few counts of this clonotype. A much bigger clone sits one base away, suggesting this may be a read error. The CDR3 bases are TGTGCCAGCAGCTTCGGGACAGGGGCCTACGAGCAGTACTTC. Protein sequence: CASSFGTGAYEQYF. This chain connects TRBV7-9 to TRBJ2-7, with TRBD1 matching 10 bases. The CDR3 contains 14 residues. Germline V gene data show CDR1 as SEHNR and CDR2 as FQNEAQ (reference sequence). V lost 3 bases and J lost 2; bases outside the gene matches: 1.

CDR3 sequence reads: CASSVAGERQFF. CDR3 DNA sequence: TGCGCCAGCAGCGTAGCGGGAGAACGTCAGTTCTTC. The chain employs TRBV5-1 and TRBJ2-1; 9 bases map to TRBD2. Germline lookup yields CDR1 SGHRS and CDR2 YFSETQ. The CDR3 length is 12 residues. Trimming took 4 bases from V and 13 from J; bases not matched to a gene: 6.

This clonotype was seen more than once but under ten times. The chain employs TRBV19 and TRBJ2-1, with 8 positions matching TRBD2. The CDR3 totals 16 residues. CDR1 and CDR2 from the germline V gene are LNHDA and SQIVND (reference sequence). The ends lost 2 bases at V and 4 bases at J; junction bases unmatched: 7. The CDR3 is CASSIPGTRAYNEQFF. DNA of the CDR3: TGTGCCAGTAGTATACCCGGGACTAGGGCGTACAATGAGCAGTTCTTC.

A remark on this clonotype: This may come from a read error, since a much larger clone is one base off. The chain recombines TRBV5-1 with TRBJ2-7; 8 bases are shared with TRBD2. The germline CDR1 and CDR2 sequences are SGHRS and YFSETQ. J lost 1 base, V lost 4 bases, and 10 bases had no gene match. This CDR3 comprises 16 residues. CDR3 protein: CASSTRLAGYSYEQYF. CDR3 coding DNA: TGCGCCAGCAGCACGAGGCTAGCGGGTTATTCCTACGAGCAGTACTTC.

The chain recombines TRBV29-1 with TRBJ2-7, with D possibly TRBD2 on 6 matching bases. CDR3 size: 12 residues. Germline V gene sequence: CDR1 SQVTM, CDR2 ANQGSEA. Trimming pared 2 bases from V and 6 bases from J, leaving 11 bases between. CDR3 sequence: CSVETPGAEQYF. The DNA for the CDR3 is TGCAGCGTTGAAACTCCGGGAGCCGAGCAGTACTTC.

The J gene is TRBJ2-1, the V gene TRBV5-6, with 7 bases that match TRBD2. The CDR3 is 16 residues long. Trimming removed 4 bases from V and 4 bases from J; junction bases left unmatched: 11. Per the germline V gene, CDR1 is SGHDT and CDR2 is YYEEEE. Here the CDR3 reads CASSTLAGFLYNEQFF. The CDR3 DNA is TGTGCCAGCAGCACCTTAGCGGGTTTTTTGTACAATGAGCAGTTCTTC.

The V gene is TRBV12-3 or TRBV12-4, the J gene TRBJ2-2, with 10 positions matching TRBD2. V gave up 5 bases and J gave up 6 bases; unmatched junction bases: 6. This CDR3 region has 15 residues. The CDR3 loop reads CASSPQSGGAGELFF. CDR3 nucleotides: TGTGCCAGCAGTCCCCAGAGCGGGGGGGCCGGGGAGCTGTTTTTT.

This clonotype was counted at least ten times. V is TRBV18 and J is TRBJ2-3; 14 bases line up with TRBD2. Germline V gives CDR1 KGHSH, CDR2 LQKENI. This CDR3 is 16 amino acids long. V lost 3 bases and J lost 5; bases outside the gene matches: 4. The CDR3 is CASSPPGTSGGDTQYF. CDR3 nucleotide sequence: TGTGCCAGCTCACCTCCCGGGACTAGCGGGGGAGATACGCAGTATTTT.

This clonotype was detected ten times or more. The chain joins TRBV2 to TRBJ2-1; 11 bases fit TRBD2. The V gene end was trimmed by 7 bases and the J gene end by 6 bases; junction bases not matched to a gene: 8. Germline V gene sequence: CDR1 SNHLY, CDR2 FYNNEI. The CDR3 is 15 residues long. The CDR3 coding sequence is TGTGCCAGCACTAACCTGGGACTAGCGGTCAATGAGCAGTTCTTC. Its protein is CASTNLGLAVNEQFF.

The chain joins TRBV20-1 to TRBJ2-1, with 8 bases fitting TRBD1. Germline V lookup: CDR1 DFQATT, CDR2 SNEGSKA (reference sequence). Losses at the gene ends were 6 bases for V and 6 bases for J; bases not matched to a gene: 10. CDR3 size: 14 residues. This CDR3 is CSANSPGGSNEQFF. The CDR3 nucleotides are TGCAGTGCAAACAGCCCAGGGGGCTCCAATGAGCAGTTCTTC.

CDR3 nucleotides: TGTGCCAGCGTCGGGGGCTACTCCTACGAGCAGTACTTC. Its protein product is CASVGGYSYEQYF. The chain carries TRBV11-2 and TRBJ2-7; the D gene could be TRBD1 or TRBD2 (6 bases each). The CDR3 has 13 residues. Trimming pared 8 bases from V and 0 bases from J, leaving 11 bases between. Germline lookup yields CDR1 SGHAT and CDR2 FQNNGV.

The rearrangement joins TRBV28 to TRBJ2-1, with 9 bases that match TRBD2. Germline V lookup: CDR1 MDHEN, CDR2 SYDVKM. After removal of 5 bases from V and 4 bases from J, the junction contained 9 bases not matched to a gene. The CDR3 sequence is 16 residues long. The CDR3 reads CASSPSGLAIYNEQFF. DNA of the CDR3: TGTGCCAGCAGTCCCTCAGGACTAGCGATATACAATGAGCAGTTCTTC.

This clonotype came up many times. The chain has TRBV12-3 or TRBV12-4 and TRBJ1-1, with D perhaps matching TRBD1 (6 bases). Deletions cut 3 bases from V and 5 bases from J, with 10 bases between. The CDR3 is made up of 13 amino acids. This chain's CDR3 is CASSFSGTTEAFF. DNA for the CDR3: TGTGCCAGCAGTTTCTCCGGGACAACTGAAGCTTTCTTT.

This clonotype was detected ten times or more. The V gene is TRBV29-1, the J gene TRBJ2-4; D is uncertain. CDR1 SQVTM and CDR2 ANQGSEA come from the germline V gene. The germline V and J ends were trimmed by 4 bases and 5 bases, with 9 bases remaining between them. This CDR3 contains 12 residues. The CDR3 region has the DNA TGCAGCGTTGGACGCAGTCAAAACATTCAGTACTTC. This encodes CSVGRSQNIQYF.

The genes are TRBV20-1 and TRBJ2-3, with 10 bases lining up with TRBD1. Germline CDR1 reads DFQATT; CDR2 reads SNEGSKA (reference sequence). CDR3 size: 14 residues. With 6 bases clipped from V and 4 bases from J, the junction kept 7 bases outside the gene matches. CDR3 in amino acids: CSATGTGVPDTQYF. CDR3 in DNA: TGCAGTGCAACCGGGACAGGGGTTCCAGATACGCAGTATTTT.

The table lists this clonotype with a few counts. The rearrangement uses TRBV24-1 and TRBJ2-1, with 8 bases aligning to TRBD1. CDR1 and CDR2 (germline): KGHDR, SFDVKD. V was pared by 5 bases and J by 0 bases, with 14 bases of the junction left unmatched. The CDR3 spans 19 residues. The CDR3 coding sequence is TGTGCCACCAGTGGACCCGGGACAGGTAAATTATCCTCCTACAATGAGCAGTTCTTC. It translates to CATSGPGTGKLSSYNEQFF.

This clonotype was seen more than once but under ten times. The chain carries TRBV6-2 or TRBV6-3 and TRBJ2-1; 7 bases align to TRBD2. V was clipped by 5 bases and J by 9 bases; unmatched bases: 13. From germline, CDR1 is MNHEY and CDR2 SVGEGT. This CDR3 is built from 15 residues. CDR3 DNA: TGTGCCAGCAGTCTCTTGGGGGAGGGCCATAGTGAGCAGTTCTTC. Translated, it gives CASSLLGEGHSEQFF.